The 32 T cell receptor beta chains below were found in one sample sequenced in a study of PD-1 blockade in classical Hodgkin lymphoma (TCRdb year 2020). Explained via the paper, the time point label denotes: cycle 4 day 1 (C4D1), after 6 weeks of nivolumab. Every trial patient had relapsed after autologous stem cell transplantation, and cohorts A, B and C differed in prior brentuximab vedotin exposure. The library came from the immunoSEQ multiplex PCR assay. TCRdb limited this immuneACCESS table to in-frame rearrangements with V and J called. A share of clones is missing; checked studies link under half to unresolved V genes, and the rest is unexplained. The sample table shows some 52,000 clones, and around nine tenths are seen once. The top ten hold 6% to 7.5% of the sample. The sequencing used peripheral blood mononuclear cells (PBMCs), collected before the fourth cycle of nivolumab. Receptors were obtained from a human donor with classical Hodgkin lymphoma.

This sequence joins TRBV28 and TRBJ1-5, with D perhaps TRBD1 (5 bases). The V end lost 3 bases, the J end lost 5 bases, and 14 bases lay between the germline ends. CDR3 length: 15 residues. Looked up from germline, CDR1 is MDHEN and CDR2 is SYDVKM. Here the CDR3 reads CASSFVRGYDQPQHF. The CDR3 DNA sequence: TGTGCCAGCAGTTTTGTAAGGGGCTACGATCAGCCCCAGCATTTT.

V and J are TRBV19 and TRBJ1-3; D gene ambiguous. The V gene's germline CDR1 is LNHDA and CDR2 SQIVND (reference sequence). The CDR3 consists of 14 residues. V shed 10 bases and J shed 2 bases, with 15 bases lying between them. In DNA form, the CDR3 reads TGTGCCACTACAGACCCGAGGCCTGGAAACACCATATATTTT. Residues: CATTDPRPGNTIYF.

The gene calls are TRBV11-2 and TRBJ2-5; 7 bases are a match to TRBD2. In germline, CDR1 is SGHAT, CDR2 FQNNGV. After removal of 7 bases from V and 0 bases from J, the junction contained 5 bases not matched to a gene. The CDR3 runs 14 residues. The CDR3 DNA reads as TGTGCCAGCACCGTGGGACTAAACCAAGAGACCCAGTACTTC. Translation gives CASTVGLNQETQYF.

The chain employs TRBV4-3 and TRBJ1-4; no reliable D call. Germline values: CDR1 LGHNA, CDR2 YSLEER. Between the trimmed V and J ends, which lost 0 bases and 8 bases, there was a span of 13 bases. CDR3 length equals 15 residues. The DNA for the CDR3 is TGCGCCAGCAGCCAAGATACCCGAGGCCGGGAAAAACTGTTTTTT. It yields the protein CASSQDTRGREKLFF.

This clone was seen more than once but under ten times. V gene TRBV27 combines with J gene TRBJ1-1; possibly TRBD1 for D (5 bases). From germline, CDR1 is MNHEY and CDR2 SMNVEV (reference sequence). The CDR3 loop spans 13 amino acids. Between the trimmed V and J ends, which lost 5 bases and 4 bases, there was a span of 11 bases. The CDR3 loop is CASSQDTATEAFF. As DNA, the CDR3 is TGTGCCAGCAGTCAGGACACGGCCACTGAAGCTTTCTTT.

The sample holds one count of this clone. The CDR3 DNA is TGTGCCAGCAGTTTGTGGCGGGGGGAGCTGTTTTTT. Amino acid sequence: CASSLWRGELFF. V and J are TRBV27 and TRBJ2-2, with D uncertain. Trimming shortened V by 3 bases and J by 8 bases, and 7 bases separated the two germline ends. This CDR3 spans 12 amino acids. CDR1 and CDR2 (germline): MNHEY, SMNVEV (reference sequence).

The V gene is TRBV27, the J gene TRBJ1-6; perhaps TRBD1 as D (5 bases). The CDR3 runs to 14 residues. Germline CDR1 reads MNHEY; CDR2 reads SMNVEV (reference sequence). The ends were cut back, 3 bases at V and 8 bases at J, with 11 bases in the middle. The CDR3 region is CASSFSGVDSPLHF. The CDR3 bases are TGTGCCAGCAGTTTCTCGGGGGTCGATTCACCCCTCCACTTT.

The CDR3 coding sequence is TGTGCCAGCAGCGGGGACCTTCATGAAAAACTGTTTTTT. It specifies CASSGDLHEKLFF. This chain uses TRBV6-1 with TRBJ1-4, with a possible D match to TRBD1 (5 bases). This CDR3 region has 13 residues. Germline CDR1 MNHNS, CDR2 SASEGT. Trimming removed 6 bases at V and 6 bases at J, with 11 bases between.

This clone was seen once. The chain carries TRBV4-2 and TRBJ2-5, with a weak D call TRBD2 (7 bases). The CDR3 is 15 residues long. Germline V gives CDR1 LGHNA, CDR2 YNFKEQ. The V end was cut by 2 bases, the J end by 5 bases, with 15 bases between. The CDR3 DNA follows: TGTGCCAGCAGCCAACCTCTAGGGGGAGGGGAGACCCAGTACTTC. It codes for CASSQPLGGGETQYF.

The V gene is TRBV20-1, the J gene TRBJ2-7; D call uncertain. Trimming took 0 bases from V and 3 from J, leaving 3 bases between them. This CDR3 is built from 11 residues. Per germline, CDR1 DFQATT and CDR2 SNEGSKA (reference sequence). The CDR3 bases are TGCAGTGCTAGAGACAACTACGAGCAGTACTTC. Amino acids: CSARDNYEQYF.

In DNA form, the CDR3 reads TGTGCCAGCAGCGGGGGCCTTCGGCAGTTCTTC. This encodes CASSGGLRQFF. The V call is TRBV13, the J call TRBJ2-1; D is possibly TRBD1 (6 bases). From germline, CDR1 is PRHDT and CDR2 FYEKMQ (reference sequence). The germline V and J ends were trimmed by 5 bases and 12 bases, with 11 bases remaining between them. The CDR3 sequence is 11 residues long.

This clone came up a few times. The DNA of the CDR3 is TGTGCCAGCAGCTTCAGGAATAACTACGAGCAGTACTTC. This encodes CASSFRNNYEQYF. V and J are TRBV5-6 and TRBJ2-7; D remains unclear. Looked up from germline, CDR1 is SGHDT and CDR2 is YYEEEE. V dropped 2 bases and J dropped 3 bases, with 9 bases sitting between them. This CDR3 has 13 residues. The full variable domain, with the rest looked up from reference TRBV5-6 and TRBJ2-7, is DAGVTQSPTHLIKTRGQQVTLRCSPKSGHDTVSWYQQALGQGPQFIFQYYEEEERQRGNFPDRFSGHQFPNYSSELNVNALLLGDSALYLCASSFRNNYEQYFGPGTRLTVT.

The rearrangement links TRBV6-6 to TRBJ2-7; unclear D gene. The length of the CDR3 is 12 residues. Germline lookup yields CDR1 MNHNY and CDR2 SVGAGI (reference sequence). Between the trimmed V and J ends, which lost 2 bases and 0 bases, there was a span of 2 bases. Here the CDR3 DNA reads TGTGCCAGCAGTTACAGCTCCTACGAGCAGTACTTC. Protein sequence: CASSYSSYEQYF.

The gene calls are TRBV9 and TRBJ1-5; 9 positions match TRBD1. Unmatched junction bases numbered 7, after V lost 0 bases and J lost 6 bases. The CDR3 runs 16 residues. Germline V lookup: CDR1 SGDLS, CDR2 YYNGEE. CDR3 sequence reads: CASSVGDREGSQPQHF. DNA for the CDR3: TGTGCCAGCAGCGTAGGGGACAGGGAAGGCAGTCAGCCCCAGCATTTT.

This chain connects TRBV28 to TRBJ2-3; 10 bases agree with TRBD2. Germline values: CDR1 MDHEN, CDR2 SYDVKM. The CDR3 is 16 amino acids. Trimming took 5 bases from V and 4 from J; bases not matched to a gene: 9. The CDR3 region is CASSPPSGRAPDTQYF. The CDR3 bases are TGTGCCAGCAGTCCCCCCAGCGGGAGGGCCCCAGATACGCAGTATTTT.

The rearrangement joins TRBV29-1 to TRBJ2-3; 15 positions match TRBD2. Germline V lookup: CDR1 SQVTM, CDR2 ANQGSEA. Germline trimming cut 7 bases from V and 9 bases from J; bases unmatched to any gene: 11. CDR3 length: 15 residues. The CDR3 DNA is TGCAGCGCCGAGAGGACTAGCGGGGGGGCAGGCACGCAGTATTTT. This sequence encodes CSAERTSGGAGTQYF.

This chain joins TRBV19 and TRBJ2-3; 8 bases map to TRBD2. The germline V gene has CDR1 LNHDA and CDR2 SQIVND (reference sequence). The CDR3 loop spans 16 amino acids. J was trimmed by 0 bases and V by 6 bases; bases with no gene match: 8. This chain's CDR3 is CASSHRLAGSTDTQYF. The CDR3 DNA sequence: TGTGCCAGTAGCCATAGGCTAGCGGGTAGCACAGATACGCAGTATTTT.

The CDR3 DNA sequence: TGTGCCAGCAGCCCGGGGACACGATACGAGCAGTACTTC. It codes for CASSPGTRYEQYF. The rearrangement links TRBV7-3 to TRBJ2-7; a weak D match, TRBD1 (6 bases). The CDR3 totals 13 residues. The germline CDR1 and CDR2 sequences are SGHTA and FQGTGA. V was pared by 5 bases and J by 4 bases, with 12 bases between.

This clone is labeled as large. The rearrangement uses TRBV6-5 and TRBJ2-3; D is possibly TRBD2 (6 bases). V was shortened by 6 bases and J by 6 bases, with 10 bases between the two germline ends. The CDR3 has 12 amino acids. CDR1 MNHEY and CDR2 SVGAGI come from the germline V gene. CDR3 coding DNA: TGTGCCAGCAGCCTTGGGGGGGATACGCAGTATTTT. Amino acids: CASSLGGDTQYF.

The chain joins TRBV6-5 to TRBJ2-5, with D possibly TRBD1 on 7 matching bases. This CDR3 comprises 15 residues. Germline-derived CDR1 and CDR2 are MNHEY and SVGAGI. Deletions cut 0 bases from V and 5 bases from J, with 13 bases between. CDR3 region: CASSYSEGAVETQYF. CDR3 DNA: TGTGCCAGCAGTTACTCGGAGGGGGCGGTGGAGACCCAGTACTTC.

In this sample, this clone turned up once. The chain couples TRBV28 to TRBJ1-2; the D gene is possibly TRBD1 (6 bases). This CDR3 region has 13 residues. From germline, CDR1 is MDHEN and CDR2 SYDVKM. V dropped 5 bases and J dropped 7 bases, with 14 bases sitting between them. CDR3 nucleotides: TGTGCCAGCAGTCCGGGGGGGCTCTTTGGCTACACCTTC. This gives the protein CASSPGGLFGYTF.

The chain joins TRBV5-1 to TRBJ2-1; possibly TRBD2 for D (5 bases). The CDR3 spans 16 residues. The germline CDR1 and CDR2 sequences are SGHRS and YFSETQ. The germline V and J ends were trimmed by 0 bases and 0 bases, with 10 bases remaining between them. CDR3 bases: TGCGCCAGCAGCTTGGCCGCTAGCCGCTCCTACAATGAGCAGTTCTTC. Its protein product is CASSLAASRSYNEQFF.

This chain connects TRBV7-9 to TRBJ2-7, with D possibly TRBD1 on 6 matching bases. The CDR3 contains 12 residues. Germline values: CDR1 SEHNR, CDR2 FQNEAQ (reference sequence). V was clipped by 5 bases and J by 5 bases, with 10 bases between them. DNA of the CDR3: TGTGCCAGCAGCCCAACAGGGCACGAGCAGTACTTC. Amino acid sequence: CASSPTGHEQYF.

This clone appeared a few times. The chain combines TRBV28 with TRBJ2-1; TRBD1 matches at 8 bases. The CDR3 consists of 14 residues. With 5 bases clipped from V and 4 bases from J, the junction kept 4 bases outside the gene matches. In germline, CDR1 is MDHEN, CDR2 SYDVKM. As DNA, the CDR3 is TGTGCCAGCAGTCAGGACAGGGTGTACAATGAGCAGTTCTTC. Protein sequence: CASSQDRVYNEQFF.

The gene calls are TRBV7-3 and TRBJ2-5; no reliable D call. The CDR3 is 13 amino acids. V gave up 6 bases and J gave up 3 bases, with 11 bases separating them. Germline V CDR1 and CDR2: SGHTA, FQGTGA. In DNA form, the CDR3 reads TGTGCCAGCAGTCCAGGACCAGAAGAGACCCAGTACTTC. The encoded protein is CASSPGPEETQYF.

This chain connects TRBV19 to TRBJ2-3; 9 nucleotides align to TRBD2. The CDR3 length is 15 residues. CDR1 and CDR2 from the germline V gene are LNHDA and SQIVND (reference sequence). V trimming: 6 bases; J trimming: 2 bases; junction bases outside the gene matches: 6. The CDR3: CASSLSGGNTDTQYF. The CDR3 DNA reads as TGTGCCAGTAGCTTAAGCGGGGGGAACACAGATACGCAGTATTTT.

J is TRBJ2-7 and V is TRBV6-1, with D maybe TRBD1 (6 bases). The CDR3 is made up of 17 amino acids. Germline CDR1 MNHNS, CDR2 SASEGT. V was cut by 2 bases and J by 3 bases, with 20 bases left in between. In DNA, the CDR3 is TGTGCCAGCAGTGAAAACCCCCAGGGGCTGGGCCTCTACGAGCAGTACTTC. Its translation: CASSENPQGLGLYEQYF.

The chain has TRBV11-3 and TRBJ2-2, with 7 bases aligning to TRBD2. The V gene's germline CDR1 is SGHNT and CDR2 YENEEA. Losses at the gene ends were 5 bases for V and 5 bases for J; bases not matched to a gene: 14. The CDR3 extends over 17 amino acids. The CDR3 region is CASSRVSGGGPTGELFF. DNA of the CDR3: TGTGCCAGCAGCAGAGTATCGGGAGGCGGGCCGACCGGGGAGCTGTTTTTT.

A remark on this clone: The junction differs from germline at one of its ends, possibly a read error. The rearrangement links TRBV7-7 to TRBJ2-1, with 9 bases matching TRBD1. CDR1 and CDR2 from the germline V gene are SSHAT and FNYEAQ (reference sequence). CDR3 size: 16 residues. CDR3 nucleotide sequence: TGTGCTAGCAGCTCACGGACAGGGGTCTCCTACAATGAGCAGTTCTTC. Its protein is CASSSRTGVSYNEQFF.

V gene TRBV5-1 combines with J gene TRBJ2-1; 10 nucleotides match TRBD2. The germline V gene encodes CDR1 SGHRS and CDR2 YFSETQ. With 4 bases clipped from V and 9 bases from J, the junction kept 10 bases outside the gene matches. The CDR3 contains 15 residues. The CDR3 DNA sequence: TGCGCCAGCAGCACCGCTAGCGGGAGTGGGTTTGAGCAGTTCTTC. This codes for CASSTASGSGFEQFF.

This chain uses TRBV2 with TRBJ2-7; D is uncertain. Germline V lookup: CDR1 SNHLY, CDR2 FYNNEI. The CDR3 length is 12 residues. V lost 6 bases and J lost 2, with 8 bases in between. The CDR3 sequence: CASSPQAYEQYF. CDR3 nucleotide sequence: TGTGCCAGCAGCCCTCAGGCCTACGAGCAGTACTTC. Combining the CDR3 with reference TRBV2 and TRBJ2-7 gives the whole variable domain EPEVTQTPSHQVTQMGQEVILRCVPISNHLYFYWYRQILGQKVEFLVSFYNNEISEKSEIFDDQFSVERPDGSNFTLKIRSTKLEDSAMYFCASSPQAYEQYFGPGTRLTVT.

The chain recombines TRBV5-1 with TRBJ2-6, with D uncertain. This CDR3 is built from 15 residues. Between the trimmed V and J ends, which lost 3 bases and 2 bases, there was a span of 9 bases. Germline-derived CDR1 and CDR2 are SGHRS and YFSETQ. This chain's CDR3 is CASSSRVTGANVLTF. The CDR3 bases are TGCGCCAGCAGCTCCCGGGTGACTGGGGCCAACGTCCTGACTTTC.